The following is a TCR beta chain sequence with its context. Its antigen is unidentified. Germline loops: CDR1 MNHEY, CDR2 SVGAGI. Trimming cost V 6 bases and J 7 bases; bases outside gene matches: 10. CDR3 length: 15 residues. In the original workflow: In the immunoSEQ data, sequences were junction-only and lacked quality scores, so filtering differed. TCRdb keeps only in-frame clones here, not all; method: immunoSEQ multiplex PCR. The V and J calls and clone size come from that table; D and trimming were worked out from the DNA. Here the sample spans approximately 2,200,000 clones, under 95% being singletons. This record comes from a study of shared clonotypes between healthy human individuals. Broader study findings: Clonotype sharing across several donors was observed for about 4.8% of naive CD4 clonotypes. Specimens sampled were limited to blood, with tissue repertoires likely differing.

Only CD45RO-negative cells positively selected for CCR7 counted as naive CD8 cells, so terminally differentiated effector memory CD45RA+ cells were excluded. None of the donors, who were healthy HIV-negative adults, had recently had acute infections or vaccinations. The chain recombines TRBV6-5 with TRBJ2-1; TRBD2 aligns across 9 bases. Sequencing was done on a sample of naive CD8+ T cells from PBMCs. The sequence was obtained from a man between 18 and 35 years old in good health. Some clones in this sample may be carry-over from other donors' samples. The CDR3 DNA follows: TGTGCCAGCAGAAGTAGCGGGAGCTTGTTAAATGAGCAGTTCTTC. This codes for CASRSSGSLLNEQFF.